The 10 T cell receptor beta chains reported below all come from one sample, sequenced in a study of cytomegalovirus exposure and HLA in healthy donors. The PCR made use of 60 Vbeta and 13 Jbeta primers. Repertoires were generated with immunoSEQ multiplex PCR, while TCRdb's copy carries only in-frame clones and drops some. The data contain around 150,000 clones, roughly four fifths of them singletons. Specimen: PBMCs. Receptors originate from a girl aged 2-10 years in good health and CMV-seropositive.

The V call is TRBV12-5, the J call TRBJ1-5, with 8 positions matching TRBD1. The CDR3 length is 14 residues. V lost 7 bases, J lost 9 bases, and 11 bases stayed unmatched. Looked up from germline, CDR1 is LGHNT and CDR2 is FRNRAP. For the CDR3, the DNA is TGTGCTAGTGCCCAGGACAGGGTAGGGTGGCCCCAGCATTTT. It encodes CASAQDRVGWPQHF.

This chain links TRBV5-4 with TRBJ1-1; TRBD1 aligns across 8 bases. The germline gives CDR1 SGHNT, CDR2 YYREEE (reference sequence). The CDR3 runs 16 residues. The trim removed 5 bases at V and 1 base at J, leaving 10 bases unmatched. Here the CDR3 reads CASSFFTGTGNTEAFF. The CDR3 DNA follows: TGTGCCAGCAGTTTTTTTACCGGGACAGGGAACACTGAAGCTTTCTTT.

Only a few counts were recorded for this clone. The rearrangement joins TRBV4-1 to TRBJ1-4, with D tentatively TRBD1 (6 bases). This CDR3 has 12 amino acids. The germline V gene has CDR1 MGHRA and CDR2 YSYEKL. The germline V and J ends were trimmed by 1 base and 14 bases, with 11 bases remaining between them. The CDR3 loop is CASSQVGRGLFF. The CDR3 coding sequence is TGCGCCAGCAGCCAAGTTGGCAGGGGCCTGTTTTTT.

This clone was detected once. The chain has TRBV7-8 and TRBJ1-3, with unresolved D. The CDR3 runs 15 residues. Germline V gene lookup returns CDR1 SGHVS and CDR2 FQNEAQ. V was clipped by 0 bases and J by 4 bases, with 10 bases between them. CDR3 protein: CASSLAGTGGNTIYF. CDR3 coding DNA: TGTGCCAGCAGCTTAGCGGGAACGGGAGGAAACACCATATATTTT.

The J gene is TRBJ2-7, the V gene TRBV10-1, with 8 positions matching TRBD1. In germline, CDR1 is WNHNN, CDR2 SYGVQD (reference sequence). The CDR3 has 15 residues. Trimming at V came to 2 bases and at J to 2 bases, leaving 5 bases not matched to a gene. This CDR3 reads CASSERTGRPYEQYF. CDR3 DNA: TGCGCCAGCAGTGAGCGGACAGGGCGCCCCTACGAGCAGTACTTC.

The chain combines TRBV19 with TRBJ2-1; 12 positions agree with TRBD2. V dropped 5 bases and J dropped 4; count of bases not matched to a gene: 3. The germline V gene has CDR1 LNHDA and CDR2 SQIVND (reference sequence). CDR3 size: 15 residues. Here the CDR3 DNA reads TGTGCCAGTAGTCTTCTAGCGGGAGGGTACAATGAGCAGTTCTTC. Its protein product is CASSLLAGGYNEQFF.

The V and J genes are TRBV5-4 and TRBJ2-3; 8 bases are shared with TRBD2. With 0 bases clipped from V and 0 bases from J, the junction kept 3 bases outside the gene matches. Germline loops: CDR1 SGHNT, CDR2 YYREEE (reference sequence). CDR3 size: 16 residues. The CDR3 is CASSLVSGASTDTQYF. CDR3 DNA: TGTGCCAGCAGCTTGGTTAGCGGGGCTAGCACAGATACGCAGTATTTT. The complete variable domain, with remaining parts taken from reference TRBV5-4 and TRBJ2-3, reads ETGVTQSPTHLIKTRGQQVTLRCSSQSGHNTVSWYQQALGQGPQFIFQYYREEENGRGNFPPRFSGLQFPNYSSELNVNALELDDSALYLCASSLVSGASTDTQYFGPGTRLTVL.

The rearrangement uses TRBV18 and TRBJ1-2; the D is unclear. CDR1 and CDR2 from the germline V gene are KGHSH and LQKENI. The CDR3 is 16 amino acids. Deletions cut 5 bases from V and 4 bases from J, with 20 bases between. CDR3 DNA: TGTGCCAGCTCAGCCGAAAAAGGAGGAGCGGGCTATGGCTACACCTTC. It is translated as CASSAEKGGAGYGYTF.

This clone was counted a single time. The chain recombines TRBV28 with TRBJ2-1, with D perhaps TRBD2 (6 bases). CDR1 is MDHEN and CDR2 is SYDVKM in the germline V gene. Deletions cut 5 bases from V and 8 bases from J, with 25 bases between. The CDR3 is 17 amino acids. CDR3 sequence: CASSPLSSGPNLDEQFF. The DNA of the CDR3 is TGTGCCAGCAGTCCCTTGAGTAGCGGACCTAATCTGGATGAGCAGTTCTTC.

The chain links TRBV12-5 to TRBJ1-5; TRBD1 is a possible D gene (5 bases). The germline gives CDR1 LGHNT, CDR2 FRNRAP. The CDR3 loop spans 14 amino acids. The germline V and J ends were trimmed by 7 bases and 4 bases, with 14 bases remaining between them. CDR3 loop: CASAQGDPNQPQHF. Written as DNA, the CDR3 is TGTGCTAGTGCCCAAGGGGATCCAAATCAGCCCCAGCATTTT. Drawing the rest from reference TRBV12-5 and TRBJ1-5, the complete variable domain is DARVTQTPRHKVTEMGQEVTMRCQPILGHNTVFWYRQTMMQGLELLAYFRNRAPLDDSGMPKDRFSAEMPDATLATLKIQPSEPRDSAVYFCASAQGDPNQPQHFGDGTRLSIL.